The 3 T cell receptor beta chains below come from one sample, sequenced in a study of cytomegalovirus exposure and HLA in healthy donors. TCRdb's copy holds only in-frame clones and misses some; the assay was immunoSEQ multiplex PCR. This table has about 130,000 clones, roughly nine tenths appearing once. Material: PBMCs. Source of these receptors: a woman between 18 and 29 years old in good health and CMV-seropositive.

The chain carries TRBV9 and TRBJ2-3; 8 bases agree with TRBD2. V shed 5 bases and J 1 base; nucleotides not matched to a gene: 3. CDR1 and CDR2 from the germline V gene are SGDLS and YYNGEE. The CDR3 is 14 residues long. DNA of the CDR3: TGTGCCAGCAGGCGGGGGGAAGGCACAGATACGCAGTATTTT. Encoded protein: CASRRGEGTDTQYF.

CDR3 loop: CASSPIPDTSGVYNEQFF. CDR3 in DNA: TGTGCCAGCAGTCCGATCCCCGACACTAGCGGTGTTTACAATGAGCAGTTCTTC. This rearrangement joins TRBV27 to TRBJ2-1, with TRBD2 identical over 8 bases. The CDR3 loop spans 18 amino acids. In germline, CDR1 is MNHEY, CDR2 SMNVEV (reference sequence). Germline trimming cut 5 bases from V and 4 bases from J; bases unmatched to any gene: 16.

The chain links TRBV28 to TRBJ2-7; 7 positions agree with TRBD1. Trimming removed 4 bases from V and 6 bases from J; junction bases left unmatched: 3. This CDR3 is 12 amino acids long. Germline lookup yields CDR1 MDHEN and CDR2 SYDVKM. The CDR3: CASSSGTAEQYF. The DNA for the CDR3 is TGTGCCAGCAGTTCAGGGACAGCCGAGCAGTACTTC.